One and the same sample provided the 23 T cell receptor beta chains below, sequenced in a study of human T cells and chemical hapten exposure. The time point denotes: pre-sensitization, week 0. The treatment was: therapeutic diphenylcyclopropenone sensitization with weekly scalp DPC. One entry per CDR3 protein, called by TCRdb with MiXCR from the RACE reads. The sample records about 77,000 distinct CDR3 sequences, 12% to 15% being singletons. This specimen consisted of whole blood, obtained in connection with sensitization to the hapten diphenylcyclopropenone (DPC). Receptor source: a woman in her forties or fifties with alopecia areata. Some clones in this sample may be carry-over from other donors' samples.

This clonotype was seen at least ten times. The rearrangement links TRBV7-6 to TRBJ2-1, with D uncertain. This CDR3 has 17 amino acids. The V end lost 3 bases, the J end lost 6 bases, and 21 bases lay between the germline ends. CDR1 is SGHVS and CDR2 is FNYEAQ in the germline V gene. The CDR3 region has the DNA TGTGCCAGCAGCTTCTATAGTCTCGCCCCCCTGGGCAATGAGCAGTTCTTC. Protein: CASSFYSLAPLGNEQFF.

The J gene is TRBJ2-5, the V gene TRBV19; tentative D call: TRBD2 (5 bases). CDR1 and CDR2 from the germline V gene are LNHDA and SQIVND (reference sequence). V lost 6 bases and J 4 bases, leaving 9 bases between the germline ends. This CDR3 is 12 amino acids long. This CDR3 reads CASRLAGETQYF. The CDR3 region has the DNA TGTGCCAGTAGGTTGGCGGGAGAGACCCAGTACTTC.

The V call is TRBV28, the J call TRBJ1-2, with no clear D. The germline gives CDR1 MDHEN, CDR2 SYDVKM. Trimming stripped 4 bases from V and 6 bases from J, with 12 bases between. CDR3 length: 13 residues. CDR3 bases: TGTGCCAGCAGTTCGAACCGGGAGGATGGCTACACCTTC. Its protein product is CASSSNREDGYTF.

This clonotype was recorded at least ten times. The chain carries TRBV29-1 and TRBJ2-1; 8 bases align to TRBD2. This CDR3 is built from 14 residues. The V segment lost 7 bases and the J segment 4 bases; nucleotides outside the gene matches: 9. The germline CDR1 and CDR2 sequences are SQVTM and ANQGSEA. DNA of the CDR3: TGCAGCGCGGGGACTAGAGGTTTTTACAATGAGCAGTTCTTC. Amino acid sequence: CSAGTRGFYNEQFF.

This clonotype was observed a handful of times. Written as DNA, the CDR3 is TGCAGCGTTGAAGCGACTAGCGGGAGTTTCTACGAGCAGTACTTC. The encoded protein is CSVEATSGSFYEQYF. The J gene is TRBJ2-7, the V gene TRBV29-1; 12 bases map to TRBD2. The V and J ends lost 1 base and 3 bases, in that order; junction bases with no gene match: 4. The CDR3 is made up of 15 amino acids. The germline CDR1 and CDR2 sequences are SQVTM and ANQGSEA.

This clonotype has only a few counts. The chain employs TRBV27 and TRBJ2-1; D uncertain. Trimming pared 0 bases from V and 2 bases from J, leaving 11 bases between. Germline V gene lookup returns CDR1 MNHEY and CDR2 SMNVEV (reference sequence). The CDR3 runs 16 residues. For the CDR3, the DNA is TGTGCCAGCAGTTTATCTCTCAGGCCACCCTACAATGAGCAGTTCTTC. Protein sequence: CASSLSLRPPYNEQFF.

This clonotype was observed a handful of times. The V and J genes are TRBV18 and TRBJ1-1; no reliable D call. CDR1 is KGHSH and CDR2 is LQKENI in the germline V gene. The CDR3 runs to 16 residues. Deletions cut 2 bases from V and 3 bases from J, with 16 bases between. The CDR3 reads CASSPSPAAPDTEAFF. CDR3 DNA: TGTGCCAGCTCACCAAGTCCCGCTGCGCCTGACACTGAAGCTTTCTTT.

The chain joins TRBV28 to TRBJ2-3; 9 bases map to TRBD2. Germline V gene sequence: CDR1 MDHEN, CDR2 SYDVKM. V was clipped by 1 base and J by 2 bases; unmatched bases: 7. The CDR3 length is 17 residues. Here the CDR3 reads CASSLLGSGRLTDTQYF. The CDR3 DNA reads TGTGCCAGCAGTTTATTGGGTAGCGGGAGACTCACAGATACGCAGTATTTT. Using reference TRBV28 and TRBJ2-3 for the parts outside the CDR3, the full variable domain is DVKVTQSSRYLVKRTGEKVFLECVQDMDHENMFWYRQDPGLGLRLIYFSYDVKMKEKGDIPEGYSVSREKKERFSLILESASTNQTSMYLCASSLLGSGRLTDTQYFGPGTRLTVL.

The V call is TRBV3-1, the J call TRBJ2-5; 7 bases align to TRBD1. Germline-derived CDR1 and CDR2 are LGHDT and YNNKEL (reference sequence). The CDR3 has 16 amino acids. The V and J ends lost 0 bases and 3 bases, in that order; junction bases with no gene match: 7. The CDR3 DNA follows: TGTGCCAGCAGCCAAGAGATTAGGGGGCGGGAAGAGACCCAGTACTTC. Its protein is CASSQEIRGREETQYF.

The J gene is TRBJ2-6, the V gene TRBV5-1; D gene unclear. Looked up from germline, CDR1 is SGHRS and CDR2 is YFSETQ. V lost 3 bases to trimming and J lost 0 bases, with 16 bases between them. The CDR3 has 18 residues. CDR3 in DNA: TGCGCCAGCAGCTCCGAGAGTCTTGGCAGCTCTGGGGCCAACGTCCTGACTTTC. This sequence encodes CASSSESLGSSGANVLTF.

The chain uses TRBV20-1 and TRBJ2-1; 8 bases are shared with TRBD2. The germline V gene has CDR1 DFQATT and CDR2 SNEGSKA (reference sequence). V gave up 5 bases and J gave up 1 base; unmatched junction bases: 7. CDR3 length equals 15 residues. This chain's CDR3 is CSAGRLAHSYNEQFF. As DNA, the CDR3 is TGCAGTGCTGGCCGACTAGCGCATTCCTACAATGAGCAGTTCTTC.

This clonotype was seen more than once but under ten times. This rearrangement joins TRBV3-1 to TRBJ2-5; 11 bases line up with TRBD2. V shed 2 bases and J 5 bases; nucleotides not matched to a gene: 7. Germline V gene lookup returns CDR1 LGHDT and CDR2 YNNKEL (reference sequence). This CDR3 comprises 16 residues. This CDR3 is CASSQMASGRKETQYF. The CDR3 region has the DNA TGTGCCAGCAGCCAAATGGCTAGCGGGAGGAAGGAGACCCAGTACTTC.

This clonotype was detected only a few times. CDR3 region: CASGLGTGEAFF. CDR3 DNA: TGTGCTAGTGGTTTGGGGACAGGTGAAGCTTTCTTT. This chain uses TRBV12-5 with TRBJ1-1; 7 nucleotides agree with TRBD1. Losses at the gene ends were 1 base for V and 7 bases for J; bases not matched to a gene: 0. Germline loops: CDR1 LGHNT, CDR2 FRNRAP. This CDR3 has 12 amino acids.

The chain combines TRBV30 with TRBJ1-1, with TRBD1 identical over 10 bases. The CDR3 length is 15 residues. Germline CDR1 is GTSNPN and CDR2 is SVGIG (reference sequence). V gave up 5 bases and J gave up 4 bases; unmatched junction bases: 10. The CDR3 sequence: CAWAGTGVYLTEAFF. Written as DNA, the CDR3 is TGTGCCTGGGCCGGGACAGGGGTTTATCTCACTGAAGCTTTCTTT. The full variable domain, completed using reference TRBV30 and TRBJ1-1, is SQTIHQWPATLVQPVGSPLSLECTVEGTSNPNLYWYRQAAGRGLQLLFYSVGIGQISSEVPQNLSASRPQDRQFILSSKKLLLSDSGFYLCAWAGTGVYLTEAFFGQGTRLTVV.

This rearrangement joins TRBV27 to TRBJ1-4; 7 bases match TRBD1. V was clipped by 4 bases and J by 11 bases; unmatched bases: 16. Germline V lookup: CDR1 MNHEY, CDR2 SMNVEV (reference sequence). The CDR3 is 16 amino acids. The CDR3 region is CASSSRYDRVPGKLFF. CDR3 bases: TGTGCCAGCAGTTCTCGCTACGACAGGGTGCCCGGGAAACTGTTTTTT.

The gene calls are TRBV10-3 and TRBJ2-7; tentative D call: TRBD1 (5 bases). The CDR3 is 14 residues long. V lost 9 bases and J lost 0, with 15 bases in between. Germline lookup yields CDR1 ENHRY and CDR2 SYGVKD. CDR3: CAIGPTGYSYEQYF. The CDR3 bases are TGTGCCATTGGACCAACAGGCTACTCCTACGAGCAGTACTTC.

V gene TRBV28 combines with J gene TRBJ1-4; TRBD1 matches at 8 bases. The CDR3 sequence is 15 residues long. The V gene's germline CDR1 is MDHEN and CDR2 SYDVKM. With V trimmed by 6 bases and J by 7 bases, 10 bases remained unmatched. The CDR3 nucleotides read TGTGCCAGCAGGGATAGCAGGGGGCAGACTGAAAAACTGTTTTTT. Encoded protein: CASRDSRGQTEKLFF.

The chain joins TRBV29-1 to TRBJ2-1, with 10 positions matching TRBD1. After removal of 7 bases from V and 6 bases from J, the junction contained 9 bases not matched to a gene. Germline V lookup: CDR1 SQVTM, CDR2 ANQGSEA. The CDR3 loop spans 14 amino acids. The CDR3 DNA reads TGCAGCGGCAAGGACAGGGGGTCTGTCAATGAGCAGTTCTTC. Its protein product is CSGKDRGSVNEQFF.

This clonotype was found a few times. This chain links TRBV27 with TRBJ2-7; 7 bases are shared with TRBD2. The V gene end was trimmed by 2 bases and the J gene end by 0 bases; junction bases not matched to a gene: 19. This CDR3 has 20 amino acids. Looked up from germline, CDR1 is MNHEY and CDR2 is SMNVEV (reference sequence). CDR3: CASSLIQRAGPKWGSYEQYF. The CDR3 nucleotides are TGTGCCAGCAGTTTAATTCAGCGAGCGGGGCCGAAATGGGGCTCCTACGAGCAGTACTTC.

This clonotype has a handful of counts. The chain is built from TRBV7-9 and TRBJ2-3; 8 bases map to TRBD2. After removal of 5 bases from V and 2 bases from J, the junction contained 6 bases not matched to a gene. Per the germline V gene, CDR1 is SEHNR and CDR2 is FQNEAQ (reference sequence). CDR3 size: 15 residues. CDR3 DNA: TGTGCCAGCAGCCAGACTAGCGAATACACAGATACGCAGTATTTT. As protein: CASSQTSEYTDTQYF.

The J gene is TRBJ2-5, the V gene TRBV19, with 10 bases fitting TRBD1. Germline values: CDR1 LNHDA, CDR2 SQIVND (reference sequence). The V segment lost 8 bases and the J segment 5 bases; nucleotides outside the gene matches: 5. This CDR3 has 13 amino acids. In DNA form, the CDR3 reads TGTGCCAGTTCCCGGGACAGGGGCGAGACCCAGTACTTC. Protein product: CASSRDRGETQYF.

This clonotype was counted a few times. This chain connects TRBV2 to TRBJ1-1; D might be TRBD1 (6 bases). V lost 6 bases, J lost 6 bases, and 11 bases lay in between. Germline V gene sequence: CDR1 SNHLY, CDR2 FYNNEI. The CDR3 sequence is 12 residues long. CDR3 sequence (DNA): TGTGCCAGCAGGGGGACATGGTCTGAAGCTTTCTTT. Its translation is CASRGTWSEAFF.

This clonotype showed up many times. The CDR3 region is CATSDRRRAGRNTGELFF. CDR3 sequence (DNA): TGTGCCACCAGTGACCGGAGGAGGGCGGGGAGGAACACCGGGGAGCTGTTTTTT. This chain connects TRBV24-1 to TRBJ2-2, with a weak D call TRBD2 (6 bases). Looked up from germline, CDR1 is KGHDR and CDR2 is SFDVKD. Trimming pared 4 bases from V and 1 base from J, leaving 18 bases between. The CDR3 spans 18 residues.